This entry concerns a single T cell receptor (beta chain). The data originate from a study of cytomegalovirus exposure and HLA in healthy donors. CDR1 is SGDLS and CDR2 is YYNGEE in the germline V gene. Trimming stripped 3 bases from V and 7 bases from J, with 3 bases between. The CDR3 runs 10 residues. PCR employed 60 Vbeta and 13 Jbeta primers. Profiling relied on immunoSEQ multiplex PCR, and the TCRdb table lists in-frame clones only, not all of them. Here the sample spans 200,000 or so clones, approximately 84% being singletons. Material: PBMCs. This sequence was found in a woman younger than 45 in good health and CMV-seropositive. The rearrangement links TRBV9 to TRBJ2-3; no clear D gene. CDR3 loop: CASSGNTQYF. CDR3 DNA sequence: TGTGCCAGCAGCGGTAATACGCAGTATTTT. The full variable domain, its missing parts supplied by reference TRBV9 and TRBJ2-3, is DSGVTQTPKHLITATGQRVTLRCSPRSGDLSVYWYQQSLDQGLQFLIQYYNGEERAKGNILERFSAQQFPDLHSELNLSSLELGDSALYFCASSGNTQYFGPGTRLTVL.